What follows is one T cell receptor (beta chain) and its context. Its target is not known. The data derive from a study of cytomegalovirus exposure and HLA in healthy donors. Study-wide results and caveats: Accurate HLA-A and HLA-B prediction from TCR beta sequences was reported for most subjects. Researchers had no immune exposure information except CMV serostatus available.

It was with 60 Vbeta and 13 Jbeta primers that the PCR ran. TCRdb's table, derived via immunoSEQ multiplex PCR, lists solely in-frame clones and lacks some. The sample has over 75,000 clones, 78% seen once. Germline V gives CDR1 MNHEY, CDR2 SVGAGI. Trimming removed 6 bases from V and 5 bases from J, with 13 bases in between. This CDR3 is built from 13 residues. The source is an older woman in good health and CMV-seronegative. Sequencing was performed on PBMCs. The chain couples TRBV6-5 to TRBJ2-5, with D possibly being TRBD1 (6 bases). Written as DNA, the CDR3 is TGTGCCAGCAGGGCCACAGGGCGGGAGACCCAGTACTTC. Its translation is CASRATGRETQYF.